The 10 T cell receptor beta chains given below trace back to one sample, sequenced in a study of beta chain features in type 1 diabetes. Expressed TCRB transcripts got sequenced, as all isolated RNA was reverse transcribed. Data came from immunoSEQ multiplex PCR; TCRdb stores just in-frame clones and leaves some out. The sample contains 810,000 or so clones, roughly 16% of which appear only once. The sequenced sample was naive CD4+ T cells from blood. These receptors were taken from a woman under 30 in good health.

This clone has more than one count but fewer than ten. The chain combines TRBV5-6 with TRBJ2-7; no definite D call. V was clipped by 0 bases and J by 2 bases, with 9 bases between them. The germline V gene encodes CDR1 SGHDT and CDR2 YYEEEE. This CDR3 contains 14 residues. CDR3 bases: TGTGCCAGCAGCTTGGTCGGCGGTCCCTACGAGCAGTACTTC. Its protein product is CASSLVGGPYEQYF.

The chain joins TRBV5-1 to TRBJ2-1, with 12 nucleotides matching TRBD2. The CDR3 length is 15 residues. CDR1 SGHRS and CDR2 YFSETQ come from the germline V gene. V was pared by 5 bases and J by 7 bases, with 7 bases of the junction left unmatched. The CDR3 DNA is TGCGCCAGCAGGGCTAGCGGGAGGGCCCCAAATGAGCAGTTCTTC. Translated: CASRASGRAPNEQFF.

The rearrangement joins TRBV29-1 to TRBJ1-2; TRBD1 matches at 7 bases. Germline V CDR1 and CDR2: SQVTM, ANQGSEA. V lost 3 bases, J lost 5 bases, and 3 bases stayed unmatched. The CDR3 runs 12 residues. This chain's CDR3 is CSVDDRDYGYTF. DNA for the CDR3: TGCAGCGTTGACGACAGGGATTATGGCTACACCTTC.

This clone was picked up a small number of times. CDR3 sequence: CASSTGPTRVVNGYTF. The CDR3 DNA reads TGTGCCAGCTCAACGGGCCCCACGAGGGTGGTTAATGGCTACACCTTC. The rearrangement joins TRBV18 to TRBJ1-2, with D unresolved. The germline gives CDR1 KGHSH, CDR2 LQKENI. This CDR3 has 16 amino acids. V was pared by 5 bases and J by 6 bases, with 22 bases between.

This clone was detected only a few times. The chain couples TRBV7-9 to TRBJ2-7, with 7 bases identical to TRBD1. The CDR3 runs to 14 residues. Germline CDR1 reads SEHNR; CDR2 reads FQNEAQ (reference sequence). The V gene end was trimmed by 5 bases and the J gene end by 1 base; junction bases not matched to a gene: 5. CDR3 in DNA: TGTGCCAGCAGCCGCCAGACAGGGTCCTACGAGCAGTACTTC. Its protein is CASSRQTGSYEQYF.

This clone was counted only a few times. This chain links TRBV10-3 with TRBJ2-5; the D gene is possibly TRBD1 (5 bases). Trimming took off 3 bases at V and 3 bases at J, with 8 bases between the two ends. Germline-derived CDR1 and CDR2 are ENHRY and SYGVKD. This CDR3 is built from 13 residues. Here the CDR3 DNA reads TGTGCCATCAGTGATAGGGGTAAAGAGACCCAGTACTTC. It encodes CAISDRGKETQYF.

This chain links TRBV2 with TRBJ2-5; no clear D gene. The germline gives CDR1 SNHLY, CDR2 FYNNEI. The CDR3 consists of 12 residues. V lost 6 bases, J lost 2 bases, and 7 bases lay in between. CDR3 bases: TGTGCCAGCAGCACCCGTCAAGAGACCCAGTACTTC. It codes for CASSTRQETQYF.

This chain links TRBV4-2 with TRBJ2-7; 8 bases are shared with TRBD2. V lost 0 bases to trimming and J lost 4 bases; unmatched junction nucleotides: 14. CDR3 length: 18 residues. Germline lookup yields CDR1 LGHNA and CDR2 YNFKEQ. The CDR3 sequence is CASSQEALEREPRYEQYF. The CDR3 nucleotides read TGTGCCAGCAGCCAAGAAGCCTTGGAGCGGGAGCCCCGGTACGAGCAGTACTTC.

This clone occurred a few times. J is TRBJ2-7 and V is TRBV4-3; D is ambiguous. This CDR3 is built from 15 residues. Germline V gives CDR1 LGHNA, CDR2 YSLEER. V was trimmed by 0 bases and J by 3 bases, leaving 12 bases between them. CDR3 sequence: CASSQDLDSSYEQYF. The DNA of the CDR3 is TGCGCCAGCAGCCAAGATCTGGATAGCAGCTACGAGCAGTACTTC.

J is TRBJ1-6 and V is TRBV18; TRBD1 aligns across 7 bases. Unmatched junction bases numbered 1, after V lost 8 bases and J lost 0 bases. CDR3 size: 14 residues. The V gene's germline CDR1 is KGHSH and CDR2 LQKENI. The CDR3 loop reads CASNRGSYNSPLHF. CDR3 DNA: TGTGCCAGCAACAGGGGCTCCTATAATTCACCCCTCCACTTT.